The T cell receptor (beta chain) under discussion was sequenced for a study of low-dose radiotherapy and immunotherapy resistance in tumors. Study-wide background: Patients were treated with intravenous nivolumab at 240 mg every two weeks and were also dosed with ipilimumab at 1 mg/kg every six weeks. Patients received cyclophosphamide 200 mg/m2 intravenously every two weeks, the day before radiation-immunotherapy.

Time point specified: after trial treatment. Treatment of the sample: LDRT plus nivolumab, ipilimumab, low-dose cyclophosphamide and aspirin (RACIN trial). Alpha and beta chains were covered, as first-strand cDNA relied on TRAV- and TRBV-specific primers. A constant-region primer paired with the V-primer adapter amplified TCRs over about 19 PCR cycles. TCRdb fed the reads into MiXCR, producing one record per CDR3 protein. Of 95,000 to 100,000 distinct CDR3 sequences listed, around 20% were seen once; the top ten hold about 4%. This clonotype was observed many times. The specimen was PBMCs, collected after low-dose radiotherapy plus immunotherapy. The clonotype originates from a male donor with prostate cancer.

CDR3 residues: CASSQVRTDTQYF. For the CDR3, the DNA is TGCGCCAGCAGCCAGGTCCGGACAGATACGCAGTATTTT. The chain uses TRBV4-1 and TRBJ2-3; D is unresolved. V was shortened by 3 bases and J by 3 bases, with 7 bases between the two germline ends. Germline V lookup: CDR1 MGHRA, CDR2 YSYEKL. The CDR3 sequence is 13 residues long.